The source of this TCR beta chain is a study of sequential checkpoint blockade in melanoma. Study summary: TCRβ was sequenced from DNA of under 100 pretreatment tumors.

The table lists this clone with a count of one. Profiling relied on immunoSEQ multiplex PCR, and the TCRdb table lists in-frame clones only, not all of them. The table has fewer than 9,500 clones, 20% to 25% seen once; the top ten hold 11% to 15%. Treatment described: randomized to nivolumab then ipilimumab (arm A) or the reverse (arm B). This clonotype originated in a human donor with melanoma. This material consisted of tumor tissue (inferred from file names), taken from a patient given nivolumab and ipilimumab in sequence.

The CDR3 DNA reads TGTGCCAGCAGCCAACCGACGGGACTAGCTATTTTATGGGAGACCCAGTACTTC. Translation: CASSQPTGLAILWETQYF. The rearrangement joins TRBV16 to TRBJ2-5, with 9 bases fitting TRBD2. Trimming cost V 2 bases and J 5 bases; bases outside gene matches: 15. Germline CDR1 KGHSY, CDR2 FQNENV. This CDR3 region has 18 residues.